Following are 31 T cell receptor beta chains from one sample sequenced in a study of patients and donors after allogeneic stem cell transplantation. TCRdb independently ran MiXCR on the RT-PCR reads; one entry per CDR3 protein. Among 800,000 to 1,000,000 distinct CDR3 sequences listed, roughly 18% were seen once. The sequencing input was blood, either unsorted or a sorted T cell fraction (not recorded which). The receptors originated from a human donor who was either an allogeneic HSCT recipient or a stem cell or donor lymphocyte infusion donor (not recorded which). It is not recorded whose cells these are; they may come from a transplant donor.

This sequence joins TRBV12-5 and TRBJ1-1, with no clear D. CDR1 is LGHNT and CDR2 is FRNRAP in the germline V gene. This CDR3 comprises 14 residues. The V end was cut by 6 bases, the J end by 6 bases, with 17 bases between. CDR3 sequence reads: CASGPTTVQAEAFF. DNA for the CDR3: TGTGCTAGTGGACCGACAACTGTTCAAGCTGAAGCTTTCTTT. Looking up the rest from reference TRBV12-5 and TRBJ1-1 gives the full variable domain: DARVTQTPRHKVTEMGQEVTMRCQPILGHNTVFWYRQTMMQGLELLAYFRNRAPLDDSGMPKDRFSAEMPDATLATLKIQPSEPRDSAVYFCASGPTTVQAEAFFGQGTRLTVV.

Only a few counts were recorded for this clonotype. J is TRBJ1-1 and V is TRBV20-1, with TRBD1 as a possible D gene (5 bases). V lost 0 bases and J lost 1, with 18 bases in between. The CDR3 is made up of 17 amino acids. Per the germline V gene, CDR1 is DFQATT and CDR2 is SNEGSKA (reference sequence). The CDR3 DNA reads TGCAGTGCTAGAGAGACAGCCTCGTCCCCCCCGAACACTGAAGCTTTCTTT. Translated: CSARETASSPPNTEAFF.

The sample holds a few counts of this clonotype. The gene calls are TRBV5-1 and TRBJ2-4, with D unresolved. The germline gives CDR1 SGHRS, CDR2 YFSETQ. The V and J ends lost 0 bases and 5 bases respectively, with 15 bases between them. The CDR3 spans 16 residues. CDR3 DNA sequence: TGCGCCAGCAGCTTGGCCTCCGGCGGAAGCCAAAACATTCAGTACTTC. It yields the protein CASSLASGGSQNIQYF.

The V and J genes are TRBV6-2 or TRBV6-3 and TRBJ2-7; unclear D gene. Trimming shortened V by 5 bases and J by 1 base, and 9 bases separated the two germline ends. The CDR3 totals 13 residues. Germline V lookup: CDR1 MNHEY, CDR2 SVGEGT. This CDR3 reads CASSGDKSYEQYF. CDR3 coding DNA: TGTGCCAGCAGTGGAGACAAGTCCTACGAGCAGTACTTC.

The V and J genes are TRBV11-1 and TRBJ1-1, with 9 bases that match TRBD1. Trimming took 6 bases from V and 3 from J; bases not matched to a gene: 5. Germline lookup yields CDR1 SGHAT and CDR2 FQDESV (reference sequence). The CDR3 is 14 amino acids. This chain's CDR3 is CASSTDRGYTEAFF. CDR3 coding DNA: TGTGCCAGCAGTACCGACAGGGGGTACACTGAAGCTTTCTTT.

This clonotype was counted only a few times. This chain uses TRBV25-1 with TRBJ1-1; D is uncertain. The germline V gene encodes CDR1 MGHDK and CDR2 SYGVNS. CDR3 length: 14 residues. V dropped 1 base and J dropped 3 bases, with 9 bases sitting between them. The CDR3 bases are TGTGCCAGCAGTGAATCGTACAGTGACACTGAAGCTTTCTTT. Its translation: CASSESYSDTEAFF.

This clonotype was seen a few times. The J gene is TRBJ1-1, the V gene TRBV7-2; D remains ambiguous. The CDR3 length is 14 residues. The germline V gene encodes CDR1 SGHTA and CDR2 FQGNSA. V was trimmed by 5 bases and J by 0 bases, leaving 10 bases between them. This CDR3 is CASSIRSMNTEAFF. CDR3 bases: TGTGCCAGCAGCATCAGATCCATGAACACTGAAGCTTTCTTT.

The rearrangement links TRBV5-5 to TRBJ2-7; D might be TRBD1 or TRBD2, each matching 7 bases. The CDR3 length is 16 residues. Germline CDR1 SGHKS, CDR2 YYEKEE (reference sequence). V lost 0 bases and J 3 bases, leaving 16 bases between the germline ends. The CDR3 DNA is TGTGCCAGCAGCTTGGGCATGGCAGGGGGGGTCTACGAGCAGTACTTC. Translation gives CASSLGMAGGVYEQYF.

This clonotype was seen a handful of times. The genes are TRBV28 and TRBJ2-4; TRBD1 matches 7 bases. The CDR3 contains 12 residues. J lost 6 bases, V lost 6 bases, and 2 bases had no gene match. In germline, CDR1 is MDHEN, CDR2 SYDVKM. This CDR3 reads CASSRQGNIQYF. The CDR3 bases are TGTGCCAGCAGCCGACAGGGAAACATTCAGTACTTC.

This clonotype was detected only a few times. This chain links TRBV15 with TRBJ2-2; unclear D gene. CDR3 length: 14 amino acids. V lost 3 bases to trimming and J lost 1 base, with 6 bases between them. Germline lookup yields CDR1 LNHNV and CDR2 YYDKDF (reference sequence). The CDR3 loop reads CATSSDLNTGELFF. The CDR3 DNA is TGTGCCACCAGCAGCGACTTGAACACCGGGGAGCTGTTTTTT.

The chain is built from TRBV25-1 and TRBJ2-1; D could derive from TRBD1 or TRBD2 (5 bases each). The CDR3 has 14 residues. Germline assignment: CDR1 MGHDK and CDR2 SYGVNS. The V end lost 7 bases, the J end lost 8 bases, and 18 bases lay between the germline ends. This chain's CDR3 is CASTKQDSLYEQFF. The CDR3 nucleotides read TGTGCCAGCACTAAACAGGACTCACTCTATGAGCAGTTCTTC.

This clonotype was seen ten or more times. The gene calls are TRBV12-3 or TRBV12-4 and TRBJ1-1, with a tentative D call TRBD1 (6 bases). V was cut by 0 bases and J by 8 bases, with 13 bases left in between. The CDR3 consists of 14 residues. In DNA, the CDR3 is TGTGCCAGCAGTTTAGCGGTCCGAGGGACAGAAGCTTTCTTT. Amino acids: CASSLAVRGTEAFF.

The chain recombines TRBV29-1 with TRBJ2-7; 9 bases match TRBD2. CDR3 size: 14 residues. The V gene end was trimmed by 4 bases and the J gene end by 3 bases; junction bases not matched to a gene: 7. The germline V gene has CDR1 SQVTM and CDR2 ANQGSEA. The CDR3 protein is CSVALGLASYEQYF. The CDR3, as DNA: TGCAGCGTTGCCTTAGGACTAGCGAGCTACGAGCAGTACTTC.

Many counts were recorded for this clonotype. The chain has TRBV7-3 and TRBJ1-1; 7 nucleotides match TRBD1. V was pared by 5 bases and J by 0 bases, with 3 bases of the junction left unmatched. Germline loops: CDR1 SGHTA, CDR2 FQGTGA. CDR3 length: 14 amino acids. The CDR3 DNA follows: TGTGCCAGCAGCGTACAGGGGATGAACACTGAAGCTTTCTTT. Translated: CASSVQGMNTEAFF.

This clonotype was counted between two and nine times. The V gene is TRBV5-1, the J gene TRBJ2-1; 10 bases map to TRBD1. The CDR3 consists of 19 residues. The germline V gene has CDR1 SGHRS and CDR2 YFSETQ. Trimming removed 1 base from V and 2 bases from J; junction bases left unmatched: 12. The CDR3 DNA follows: TGCGCCAGCAGCTTGTGGGGGACAGGGGAAAGAGGAGCCTACAATGAGCAGTTCTTC. Its protein is CASSLWGTGERGAYNEQFF. Variable domain in full (rest from reference TRBV5-1 and TRBJ2-1): KAGVTQTPRYLIKTRGQQVTLSCSPISGHRSVSWYQQTPGQGLQFLFEYFSETQRNKGNFPGRFSGRQFSNSRSEMNVSTLELGDSALYLCASSLWGTGERGAYNEQFFGPGTRLTVL.

This clonotype has just a few counts. V and J are TRBV24-1 and TRBJ2-7; TRBD2 matches at 7 bases. V gave up 6 bases and J gave up 5 bases; unmatched junction bases: 6. Germline-derived CDR1 and CDR2 are KGHDR and SFDVKD. CDR3 size: 13 residues. CDR3 coding DNA: TGTGCCACCAGTACGGCAGGGAGGGACGAGCAGTACTTC. Amino acid sequence: CATSTAGRDEQYF.

This clonotype was seen only a few times. The V and J genes are TRBV5-1 and TRBJ1-1; D possibly corresponds to TRBD1 (6 bases). Germline CDR1 reads SGHRS; CDR2 reads YFSETQ. This CDR3 is 16 amino acids long. The V end was cut by 2 bases, the J end by 0 bases, with 14 bases between. The CDR3 DNA reads as TGCGCCAGCAGCTTAACACGGACAGCCCTGAACACTGAAGCTTTCTTT. Its protein is CASSLTRTALNTEAFF.

There are a few counts of this clonotype. CDR3 protein: CASRGDSPEAFF. CDR3 nucleotide sequence: TGTGCCAGCAGGGGGGACAGTCCTGAAGCTTTCTTT. V is TRBV2 and J is TRBJ1-1; 7 nucleotides line up with TRBD1. Trimming at V came to 6 bases and at J to 6 bases, leaving 4 bases not matched to a gene. The CDR3 loop spans 12 amino acids. Germline V gene sequence: CDR1 SNHLY, CDR2 FYNNEI.

This clonotype was picked up many times. This chain joins TRBV12-3 or TRBV12-4 and TRBJ1-3; D not resolved. The CDR3 runs 15 residues. The V and J ends lost 1 base and 2 bases respectively, with 9 bases between them. The CDR3: CASSLGPSAGNTIYF. As DNA, the CDR3 is TGTGCCAGCAGTTTAGGCCCCTCGGCTGGAAACACCATATATTTT.

This clonotype appeared many times. The J gene is TRBJ1-5, the V gene TRBV12-3 or TRBV12-4; D is ambiguous. Trimming removed 5 bases from V and 3 bases from J, with 11 bases in between. CDR3 size: 14 residues. CDR3 bases: TGTGCCAGCAGTCTTGATTATCCCAATCAGCCCCAGCATTTT. It yields the protein CASSLDYPNQPQHF.

This clonotype was found a few times. The chain is built from TRBV5-6 and TRBJ2-5; D is tentatively TRBD1 or TRBD2 (5 bases each). The CDR3 sequence is 15 residues long. Germline CDR1 is SGHDT and CDR2 is YYEEEE. V dropped 4 bases and J dropped 1 base, with 14 bases sitting between them. The CDR3 nucleotides are TGTGCCAGCAGCCTGTCTATTGGGGGCCAAGAGACCCAGTACTTC. Translating it yields CASSLSIGGQETQYF.

The chain employs TRBV5-6 and TRBJ1-6; TRBD1 matches at 8 bases. The CDR3 has 17 residues. The V segment lost 0 bases and the J segment 10 bases; nucleotides outside the gene matches: 12. Germline V CDR1 and CDR2: SGHDT, YYEEEE. CDR3 amino acids: CASSLELRTGSGSPLHF. The CDR3 DNA reads as TGTGCCAGCAGCTTGGAACTAAGGACAGGGTCAGGGTCACCCCTCCACTTT.

The chain recombines TRBV5-6 with TRBJ2-2; D remains ambiguous. This CDR3 is 13 amino acids long. Germline values: CDR1 SGHDT, CDR2 YYEEEE. Trimming shortened V by 1 base and J by 6 bases, and 7 bases separated the two germline ends. The CDR3 here is CASSLTPPGELFF. DNA of the CDR3: TGTGCCAGCAGCTTGACCCCCCCCGGGGAGCTGTTTTTT.

This clonotype appeared a few times. The gene calls are TRBV5-1 and TRBJ1-2; the D gene is possibly TRBD1 (5 bases). CDR3 size: 20 residues. V dropped 3 bases and J dropped 3 bases, with 30 bases sitting between them. In germline, CDR1 is SGHRS, CDR2 YFSETQ. Written as DNA, the CDR3 is TGCGCCAGCAGCTATGGCCTCTCGGGGCAGGGTCGTACTCGGGACTATGGCTACACCTTC. Protein: CASSYGLSGQGRTRDYGYTF. Based on the CDR3 plus reference TRBV5-1 and TRBJ1-2, the full variable domain is KAGVTQTPRYLIKTRGQQVTLSCSPISGHRSVSWYQQTPGQGLQFLFEYFSETQRNKGNFPGRFSGRQFSNSRSEMNVSTLELGDSALYLCASSYGLSGQGRTRDYGYTFGSGTRLTVV.

The rearrangement joins TRBV29-1 to TRBJ2-5; 10 nucleotides match TRBD1. Germline CDR1 and CDR2: SQVTM and ANQGSEA. The CDR3 sequence is 13 residues long. Trimming at V came to 7 bases and at J to 5 bases, leaving 7 bases not matched to a gene. The CDR3 DNA follows: TGCAGCGGGGACAGGGGTAGTGGGGAGACCCAGTACTTC. Its protein is CSGDRGSGETQYF. The complete variable domain, with remaining parts taken from reference TRBV29-1 and TRBJ2-5, reads SAVISQKPSRDICQRGTSLTIQCQVDSQVTMMFWYRQQPGQSLTLIATANQGSEATYESGFVIDKFPISRPNLTFSTLTVSNMSPEDSSIYLCSGDRGSGETQYFGPGTRLLVL.

This clonotype has a handful of counts. The J gene is TRBJ1-1, the V gene TRBV7-9; weak D call: TRBD1 (6 bases). Trimming left V 0 bases short and J 5 bases short, with 13 bases between. This CDR3 contains 15 residues. Germline loops: CDR1 SEHNR, CDR2 FQNEAQ (reference sequence). CDR3: CASSLAQGGWTEAFF. As DNA, the CDR3 is TGTGCCAGCAGCTTAGCACAGGGTGGTTGGACTGAAGCTTTCTTT.

The CDR3 DNA reads TGTGCCAGCAGCTTATGGGGGCTTACTGGCTACACCTTC. It encodes CASSLWGLTGYTF. V and J are TRBV5-8 and TRBJ1-2, with D perhaps TRBD1 (6 bases). CDR3 length: 13 amino acids. CDR1 and CDR2 from the germline V gene are SGHTS and YDEGEE. Trimming stripped 2 bases from V and 7 bases from J, with 12 bases between.

This clonotype appeared a few times. This chain connects TRBV27 to TRBJ2-3; D is unclear. Germline CDR1 MNHEY, CDR2 SMNVEV (reference sequence). V lost 5 bases and J lost 0, with 6 bases in between. The CDR3 length is 13 residues. CDR3 coding DNA: TGTGCCAGCAGTCCCCATAGCACAGATACGCAGTATTTT. Amino acid sequence: CASSPHSTDTQYF.

This chain uses TRBV29-1 with TRBJ1-4, with D tentatively TRBD1 (6 bases). Trimming shortened V by 4 bases and J by 8 bases, and 11 bases separated the two germline ends. The CDR3 covers 12 residues. Germline V CDR1 and CDR2: SQVTM, ANQGSEA. The CDR3, as DNA: TGCAGCGTTGGATCCAGGGGCGAAAAACTGTTTTTT. This translates into CSVGSRGEKLFF.

This clonotype was observed once. The chain carries TRBV20-1 and TRBJ2-3, with 7 positions matching TRBD1. CDR3 length equals 14 residues. The V gene end was trimmed by 4 bases and the J gene end by 4 bases; junction bases not matched to a gene: 8. In germline, CDR1 is DFQATT, CDR2 SNEGSKA (reference sequence). Here the CDR3 DNA reads TGCAGTGCTATCGACCCCCAGGGGGCAGATACGCAGTATTTT. This encodes CSAIDPQGADTQYF.

The chain has TRBV4-2 and TRBJ2-1; D might be TRBD1 or TRBD2, each matching 6 bases. Germline CDR1 and CDR2: LGHNA and YNFKEQ. This CDR3 is built from 15 residues. V dropped 1 base and J dropped 7 bases, with 14 bases sitting between them. In DNA form, the CDR3 reads TGTGCCAGCAGCCAAGGGAGGGGGACACTAAATGAGCAGTTCTTC. Translated, it gives CASSQGRGTLNEQFF.